The text below deals with one T cell receptor (beta chain). The data are from a study of shared clonotypes between healthy human individuals. V was cut by 4 bases and J by 4 bases, with 13 bases left in between. Germline lookup yields CDR1 SEHNR and CDR2 FQNEAQ (reference sequence). The CDR3 runs to 14 residues. Measured with immunoSEQ multiplex PCR; TCRdb has only the in-frame clones, and not every one. Of roughly 1 million clones listed, about 80% are singletons. The chain couples TRBV7-9 to TRBJ1-1, with D possibly TRBD1 on 5 matching bases. Sequencing used memory CD4+ T cells sorted from blood. Subset indicated: CD45RA-negative fraction. The receptor comes from a man aged 18 to 29 in good health. CDR3 sequence reads: CASSSGGVSTEAFF. The DNA of the CDR3 is TGTGCCAGCAGCTCGGGGGGAGTTAGCACTGAAGCTTTCTTT.